The clone carrying this T cell receptor (beta chain) has a count of ten or more. Its antigen is currently unknown. The germline V gene encodes CDR1 SGHRS and CDR2 YFSETQ. The CDR3 runs 14 residues. V was pared by 5 bases and J by 3 bases, with 14 bases between. For TCR beta, libraries came from quantitative 5'-RACE with molecular barcodes. TCRdb re-called the 5' RACE reads through MiXCR, storing one row per CDR3 protein. This table holds about 500,000 distinct CDR3 sequences, roughly 5.2% found once. The sample originates from a study of CD8 T cells in ankylosing spondylitis. Broader study findings: Past research had described some motif variants in reactive arthritis synovial fluid and blood. The study looked at matched synovial fluid samples from ankylosing spondylitis patients. Disease-linked clones were reported to be significantly enriched there. Within ankylosing spondylitis blood, a TCR beta motif made up of eight highly homologous variants appeared to be characteristic.

This receptor was obtained from a male donor with ankylosing spondylitis. The chain carries TRBV5-1 and TRBJ1-1; D gene ambiguous. The sequencing sample was made of blood, either unsorted or a sorted T cell fraction (not recorded which). As DNA, the CDR3 is TGCGCCAGCAGGGGAACGGGTTGGGACACTGAAGCTTTCTTT. It yields the protein CASRGTGWDTEAFF.